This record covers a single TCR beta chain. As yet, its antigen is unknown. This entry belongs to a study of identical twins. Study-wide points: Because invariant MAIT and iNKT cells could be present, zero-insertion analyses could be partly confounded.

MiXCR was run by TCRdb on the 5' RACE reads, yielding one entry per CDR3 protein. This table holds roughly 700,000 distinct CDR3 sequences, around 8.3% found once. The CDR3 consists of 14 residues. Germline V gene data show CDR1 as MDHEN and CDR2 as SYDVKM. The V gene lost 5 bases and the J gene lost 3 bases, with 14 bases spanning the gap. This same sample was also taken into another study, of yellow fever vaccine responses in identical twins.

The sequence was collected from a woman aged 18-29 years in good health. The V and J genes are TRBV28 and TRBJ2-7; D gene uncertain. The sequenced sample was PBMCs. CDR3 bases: TGTGCCAGCAGTGAAGCAGGCATAGACTACGAGCAGTACTTC. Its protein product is CASSEAGIDYEQYF.